A selection of T cell receptor beta chains follows, all from one sample in a study of OX40 agonist ivuxolimab in advanced cancers. Data came from immunoSEQ multiplex PCR; TCRdb stores just in-frame clones and leaves some out. The data hold 45,000 to 70,000 clones, with roughly 91% observed a single time. The source material was CD4+ or CD8+ T cells sorted from blood, sampled in a trial of the OX40 agonist ivuxolimab. The receptors here all came from an adult with an advanced solid tumor such as melanoma, head and neck, liver or kidney cancer. CDR3s leave out the opening cysteine and the closing phenylalanine or tryptophan. The order of the fields is V gene, J gene, D gene, CDR3 protein. A D gene is named only where the DNA matches it firmly.

>TRBV5-1|TRBJ2-4|.
ASSLEAAKNIQY
>TRBV7-6|TRBJ1-1|.
ASSPYPPGAMNTEAF
>TRBV18|TRBJ2-1|TRBD1
ASSPSLGDRGRNEQF
>TRBV7-2|TRBJ1-2|TRBD1
ASSLPRQGRHYGCT
>TRBV10-3|TRBJ2-5|TRBD2
AISRAGVGQETQY
>TRBV6-6|TRBJ1-5|.
ASSYAADGDQPQH
>TRBV14|TRBJ1-2|.
ASSLYRGLNYGYT
>TRBV6-1|TRBJ2-3|.
ASSDYLDTQY
>TRBV27|TRBJ1-5|TRBD1
ASSLTGTGDQPQH
>TRBV6-4|TRBJ2-3|TRBD2
ASSGGPGDTQY
>TRBV19|TRBJ1-3|.
ASITSSSGNTIY
>TRBV14|TRBJ1-1|.
ASSLQSNTEAF
>TRBV30|TRBJ2-3|TRBD2
AWSAPGLAGGPDTQY
>TRBV12-5|TRBJ1-1|.
ASGRGMNTEAF
>TRBV2|TRBJ2-3|TRBD2
ASSMTSGGRDTQY
>TRBV19|TRBJ1-2|TRBD1
ASVSHRGADYGYT
>TRBV18|TRBJ1-2|TRBD1
ASSPGQGRGYT
>TRBV30|TRBJ1-5|TRBD1
AWSRDSISNQPQH
>TRBV18|TRBJ1-2|.
ASAGQNYGYT
>TRBV5-5|TRBJ1-4|.
ASSFPTEEKLF
>TRBV27|TRBJ2-3|TRBD2
ASSPGSGRAGRDTQY
>TRBV28|TRBJ1-2|.
ASRSSYGYT
>TRBV10-3|TRBJ2-1|TRBD2
AISETSGAYNEQF
>TRBV27|TRBJ2-7|.
ASSLSAWPYEQY
>TRBV19|TRBJ2-5|.
ASSYGGEETQY
>TRBV5-8|TRBJ2-2|.
ASSLDDTGELF
>TRBV2|TRBJ2-5|.
ARGSGVQETQY
>TRBV18|TRBJ1-1|.
ASSPQDQGHV
>TRBV5-4|TRBJ2-5|.
ASSFGVGETQY
>TRBV5-6|TRBJ2-2|TRBD2
ASSLVGGSGNTGELF
>TRBV28|TRBJ2-1|TRBD2
ASSSPSSGSIYNEQF
>TRBV10-1|TRBJ1-5|.
ASSESSNQPQH
>TRBV7-9|TRBJ2-7|.
ASGRDEQY
>TRBV7-9|TRBJ2-7|TRBD2
ASSLWRTGGHGQY
>TRBV30|.|.
AWRSGTIYEQY
>TRBV5-4|TRBJ2-3|.
ASSLEEDPTDTQY
>TRBV7-9|TRBJ2-7|.
ASSLAIPIGEQY
>TRBV5-1|TRBJ1-2|.
ASSLEQGVHGYT
>TRBV5-1|TRBJ1-2|.
ASSLDGYGYT
>TRBV4-2|TRBJ2-5|.
ASSQDQDSRFKTQY
>TRBV19|TRBJ2-4|TRBD1
ASRGQGDSKNIQY
>TRBV6-1|TRBJ1-1|TRBD1
ASSGGRTGSFEAF
>TRBV18|TRBJ1-4|.
ASSPPSQVWEKLF
>TRBV19|TRBJ2-5|.
ASRGLGAAGETQY
>TRBV6-6|TRBJ1-5|TRBD1
ASGRQGWSNQPQH
>TRBV27|TRBJ1-1|.
ASSSLQRMNTEAF
>TRBV28|TRBJ1-2|.
ASSLVENYGYT
>TRBV11-2|TRBJ1-1|.
ASSQDLGRGAF
>TRBV5-1|TRBJ1-1|.
ASSPYGGNTEAF
>TRBV28|TRBJ2-7|TRBD1
ASSPGTGSGEQY
>TRBV10-1|TRBJ2-1|.
ASSESVPRLGYNEQF
>TRBV13|TRBJ2-1|.
ASSGGYNEQF
>TRBV6-6|TRBJ2-1|.
ASSSTGTNNEQF
>TRBV30|TRBJ1-6|.
AWSRPGPNSPLH
>TRBV11-2|TRBJ1-5|.
ASSLDRDQPQH